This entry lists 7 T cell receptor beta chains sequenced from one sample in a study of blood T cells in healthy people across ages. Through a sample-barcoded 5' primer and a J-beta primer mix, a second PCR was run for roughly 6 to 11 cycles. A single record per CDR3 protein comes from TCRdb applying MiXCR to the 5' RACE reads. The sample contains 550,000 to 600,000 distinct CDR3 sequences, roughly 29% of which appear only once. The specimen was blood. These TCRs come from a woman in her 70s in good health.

DNA of the CDR3: TGCGCCAGCAGCTTGGGGGAGGGACGCGAGCAGTTCTTC. It codes for CASSLGEGREQFF. The chain recombines TRBV5-1 with TRBJ2-1, with 7 bases that match TRBD2. CDR3 length: 13 amino acids. Germline V gene data show CDR1 as SGHRS and CDR2 as YFSETQ. V shed 0 bases and J 10 bases; nucleotides not matched to a gene: 4.

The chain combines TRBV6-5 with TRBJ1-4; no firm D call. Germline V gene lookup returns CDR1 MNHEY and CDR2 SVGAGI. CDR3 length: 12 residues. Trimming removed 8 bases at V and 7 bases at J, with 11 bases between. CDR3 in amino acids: CASYNVGEKLFF. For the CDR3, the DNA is TGTGCCAGCTATAATGTTGGTGAAAAACTGTTTTTT.

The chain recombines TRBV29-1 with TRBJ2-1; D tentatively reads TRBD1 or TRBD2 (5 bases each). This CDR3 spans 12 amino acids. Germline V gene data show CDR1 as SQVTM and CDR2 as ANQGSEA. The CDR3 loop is CLPRGEINEQFF. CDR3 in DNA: TGCCTACCCCGGGGCGAGATCAATGAGCAGTTCTTC.

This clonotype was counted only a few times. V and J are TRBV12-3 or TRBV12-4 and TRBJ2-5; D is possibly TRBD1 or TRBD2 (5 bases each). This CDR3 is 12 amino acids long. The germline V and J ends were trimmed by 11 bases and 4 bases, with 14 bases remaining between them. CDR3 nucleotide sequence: TGTGCCTATGGGGGATGCAGAGAGACCCAGTACTTC. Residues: CAYGGCRETQYF.

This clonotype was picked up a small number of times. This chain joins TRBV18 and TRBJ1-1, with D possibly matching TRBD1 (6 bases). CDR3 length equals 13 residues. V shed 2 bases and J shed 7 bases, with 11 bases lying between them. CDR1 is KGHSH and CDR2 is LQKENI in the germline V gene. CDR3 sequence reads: CASSPTEGGEAFF. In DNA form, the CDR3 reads TGTGCCAGCTCACCAACTGAGGGGGGTGAAGCTTTCTTT.

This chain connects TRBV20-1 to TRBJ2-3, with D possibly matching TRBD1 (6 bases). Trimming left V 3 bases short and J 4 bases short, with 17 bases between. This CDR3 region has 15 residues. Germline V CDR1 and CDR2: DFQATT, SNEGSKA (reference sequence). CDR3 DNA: TGCAGTGCTAGCTTTCGGGCAGGGGATGCAGATACGCAGTATTTT. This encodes CSASFRAGDADTQYF.

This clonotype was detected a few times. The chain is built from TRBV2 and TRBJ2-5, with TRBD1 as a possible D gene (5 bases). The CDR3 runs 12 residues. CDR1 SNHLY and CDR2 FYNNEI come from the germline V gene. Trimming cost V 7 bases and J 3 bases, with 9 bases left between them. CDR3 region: CASKTDEETQYF. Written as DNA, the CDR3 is TGTGCCAGCAAGACAGATGAAGAGACCCAGTACTTC. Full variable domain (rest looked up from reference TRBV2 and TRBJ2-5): EPEVTQTPSHQVTQMGQEVILRCVPISNHLYFYWYRQILGQKVEFLVSFYNNEISEKSEIFDDQFSVERPDGSNFTLKIRSTKLEDSAMYFCASKTDEETQYFGPGTRLLVL.